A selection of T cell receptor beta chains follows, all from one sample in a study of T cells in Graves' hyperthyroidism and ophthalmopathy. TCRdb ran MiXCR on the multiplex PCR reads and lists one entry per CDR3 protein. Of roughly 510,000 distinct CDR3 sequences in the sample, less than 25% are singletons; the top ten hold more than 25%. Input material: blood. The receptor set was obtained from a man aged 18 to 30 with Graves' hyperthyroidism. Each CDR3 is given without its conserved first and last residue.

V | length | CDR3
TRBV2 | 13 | ASSERLRWATEAF
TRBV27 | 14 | ASSLRRWTEGYEQY
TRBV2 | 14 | ASRGTGLYSNQPQH
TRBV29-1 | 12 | SVESTGGHYEQY
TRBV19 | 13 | ASTTITGGFAEAF
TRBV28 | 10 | ASSQGAKGYT
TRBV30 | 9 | AWSVGGELF
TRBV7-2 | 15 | ASPRTRQDHITGELF
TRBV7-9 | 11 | ASSLTESTEAF
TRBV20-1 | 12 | SARDSSGTGELF
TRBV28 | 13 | ASRGDSWEGETQY
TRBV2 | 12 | VSSEAQGVGELF
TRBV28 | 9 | ASNRDSEAF
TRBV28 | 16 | ASSPFRFSQGSQETQY
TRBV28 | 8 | ASRDREAF
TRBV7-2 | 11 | AAAESSTDTQY
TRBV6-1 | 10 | ASSLGGTARG
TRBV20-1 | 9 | SAREVAYPF
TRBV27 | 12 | ASTGPFSPGELF
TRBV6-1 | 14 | ASNSGLAGTRKTQY
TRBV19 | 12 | ASASGGYTGELF
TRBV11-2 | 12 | ASSPIGGSGTQY